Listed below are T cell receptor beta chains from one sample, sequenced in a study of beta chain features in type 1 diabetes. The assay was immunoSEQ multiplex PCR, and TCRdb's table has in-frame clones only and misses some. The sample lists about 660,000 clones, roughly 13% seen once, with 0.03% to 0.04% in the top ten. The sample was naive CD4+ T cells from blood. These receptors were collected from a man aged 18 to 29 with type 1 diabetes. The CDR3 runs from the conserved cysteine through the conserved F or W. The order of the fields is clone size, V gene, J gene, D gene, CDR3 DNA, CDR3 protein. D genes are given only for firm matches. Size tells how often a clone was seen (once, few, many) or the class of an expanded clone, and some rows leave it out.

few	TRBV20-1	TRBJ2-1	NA	TGCAGTGCTAGGGGATACAATGAGCAGTTCTTC	CSARGYNEQFF
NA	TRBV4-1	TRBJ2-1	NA	TGCGCCAGCAGCCAAGATATGAATAGTCTCTACAATGAGCAGTTCTTC	CASSQDMNSLYNEQFF
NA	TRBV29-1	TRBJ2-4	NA	TGCAGCGTTGAAGGCCTGGACGGGAACATTCAGTACTTC	CSVEGLDGNIQYF
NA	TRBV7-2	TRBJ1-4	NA	TGTGCCAGCAGCCAACAAAGGGGCCGAGTAAATGAAAAACTGTTTTTT	CASSQQRGRVNEKLFF
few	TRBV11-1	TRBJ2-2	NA	TGTGCCCCCCTCACCGGGGAGCTGTTTTTT	CAPLTGELFF
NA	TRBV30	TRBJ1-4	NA	TGTGCCTGGAGACAGATTTCTAATGAAAAACTGTTTTTT	CAWRQISNEKLFF
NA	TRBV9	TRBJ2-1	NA	TGTGCCAGCAGCTCTCGCGCAACCACAGGGAATGAGCAGTTCTTC	CASSSRATTGNEQFF
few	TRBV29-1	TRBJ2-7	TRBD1	TGCAGCGTCCCTACAGGGGAAGGGAACGAGCAGTACTTC	CSVPTGEGNEQYF
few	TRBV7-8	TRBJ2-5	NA	TGTGCCAGCAGCTACCAAACAGGGTTTTTTGAGACCCAGTACTTC	CASSYQTGFFETQYF
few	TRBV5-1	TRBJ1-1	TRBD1	TGCGCCAGCAGCGCGGGACAGACTGAAGCTTTCTTT	CASSAGQTEAFF
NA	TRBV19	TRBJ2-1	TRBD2	TGTGCCAGTAGTATTCGAGCGGGGTCCGGATCGGAGCAGTTCTTC	CASSIRAGSGSEQFF
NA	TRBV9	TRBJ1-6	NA	TGTGCCAGCAGCGTAGCGTCAGCCGGGGGAACTTCACCCCTCCACTTT	CASSVASAGGTSPLHF
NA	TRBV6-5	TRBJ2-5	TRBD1	TGTGCCAGCGGGACAGGGGCAAAGACCCAGTACTTC	CASGTGAKTQYF
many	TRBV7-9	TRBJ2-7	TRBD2	TGTGCCAGCAGCATACTAGCGGGAGCACCCTACGAGCAGTACTTC	CASSILAGAPYEQYF
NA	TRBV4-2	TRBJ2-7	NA	TGTGCCAGCAGCCCCCCCGCAGGCAACTACGAGCAGTACTTC	CASSPPAGNYEQYF
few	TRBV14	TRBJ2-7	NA	TGTGCCAGCAGCCAAGGTCGGGGCAGGTACGAGCAGTACTTC	CASSQGRGRYEQYF
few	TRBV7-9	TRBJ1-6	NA	TGTGCCAGCAGCCCCCATGGGAGGGATTCACCCCTCCACTTT	CASSPHGRDSPLHF
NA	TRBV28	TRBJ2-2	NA	TGTGCCAGCAGTTTCGCAAGCAGGGCGAGCACCGGGGAGCTGTTTTTT	CASSFASRASTGELFF
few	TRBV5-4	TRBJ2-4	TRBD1	TGTGCCAGCAGCTTGGGACAGGGCCTTCAAGCCAAAAACATTCAGTACTTC	CASSLGQGLQAKNIQYF
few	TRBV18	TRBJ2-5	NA	TGTGCCAGCTCACCACCCGGGGCTCCGGAGACCCAGTACTTC	CASSPPGAPETQYF
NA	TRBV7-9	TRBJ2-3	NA	TGTGCCAGCAGCTTAGGGGCCGGGGTGACAGATACGCAGTATTTT	CASSLGAGVTDTQYF
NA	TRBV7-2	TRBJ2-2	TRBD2	TGTGCCAGCAGCTTAGGGCCAGCGGGAGTGGTCGGGGAGCTGTTTTTT	CASSLGPAGVVGELFF
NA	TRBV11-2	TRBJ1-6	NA	TGTGCCAGCAGCTTGGGGTCCGGGATATATTCACCCCTCCACTTT	CASSLGSGIYSPLHF
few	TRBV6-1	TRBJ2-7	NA	TGTGCCAGCAGGGAATCGGGATTGTCCTACGAGCAGTACTTC	CASRESGLSYEQYF
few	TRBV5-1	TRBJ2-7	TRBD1	TGCGCCAGCAGCCGGGACAGTGACTCCTACGAGCAGTACTTC	CASSRDSDSYEQYF
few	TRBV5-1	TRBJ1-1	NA	TGCGCCAGCAGCTTCCGACGGGGGAACACTGAAGCTTTCTTT	CASSFRRGNTEAFF
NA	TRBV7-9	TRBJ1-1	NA	TGTGCCAGCAGCTTAGACGGGCTAATGAACACTGAAGCTTTCTTT	CASSLDGLMNTEAFF
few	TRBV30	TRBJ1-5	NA	TGTGCCTGGACCGCGGGGGGAGGGCGCAATCAGCCCCAGCATTTT	CAWTAGGGRNQPQHF
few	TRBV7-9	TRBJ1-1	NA	TGTGCCACCGAGCCCTCTCAGGGGACTGAAGCTTTCTTT	CATEPSQGTEAFF
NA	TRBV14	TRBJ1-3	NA	TGTGCCAGCAGCCAAGGGTTCGCGAGCTCTGGAAACACCATATATTTT	CASSQGFASSGNTIYF
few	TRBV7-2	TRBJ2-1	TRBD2	TGTGCCAGCAGCTCTCCCGGGACTAGCGGGAGTCCCTACAATGAGCAGTTCTTC	CASSSPGTSGSPYNEQFF
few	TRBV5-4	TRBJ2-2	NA	TGTGCCAGCAGCTACGGACAGAGTAACACCGGGGAGCTGTTTTTT	CASSYGQSNTGELFF
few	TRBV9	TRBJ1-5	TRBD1	TGTGCCAGCAGCCGAACTGGGGACAGAACTCAGCCCCAGCATTTT	CASSRTGDRTQPQHF
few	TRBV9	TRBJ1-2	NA	TGTGCCAGCAGTTCACGGGACGGGAGGGACTATGGCTACACCTTC	CASSSRDGRDYGYTF